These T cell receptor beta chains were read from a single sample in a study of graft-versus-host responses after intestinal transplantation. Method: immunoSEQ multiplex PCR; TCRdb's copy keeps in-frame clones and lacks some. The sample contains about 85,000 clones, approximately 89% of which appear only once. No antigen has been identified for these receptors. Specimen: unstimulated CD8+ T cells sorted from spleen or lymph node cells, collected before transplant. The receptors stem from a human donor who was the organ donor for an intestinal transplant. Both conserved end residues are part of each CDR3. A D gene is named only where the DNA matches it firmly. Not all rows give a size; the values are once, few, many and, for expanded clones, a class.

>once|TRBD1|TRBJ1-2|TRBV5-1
TGCGCCAGCAGCCTAGACCGGGACAGGGGGATTCGCTATGGCTACACCTTC
CASSLDRDRGIRYGYTF
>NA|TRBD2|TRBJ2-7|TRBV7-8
TGTGCCAGCAGCTTGAAACTAGCGGGTACTTCCTACGAGCAGTACTTC
CASSLKLAGTSYEQYF
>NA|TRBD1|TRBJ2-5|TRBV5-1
TGCGCCAGCAGCCCCGGGACAGGGGGCGTCGGGACCCAGTACTTC
CASSPGTGGVGTQYF
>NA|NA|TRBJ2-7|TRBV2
TGTGCCAGCAGTGGGGCGGGCTACGAGCAGTACTTC
CASSGAGYEQYF
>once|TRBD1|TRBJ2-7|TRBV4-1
TGCGCCAGCAGCCAAATGCTACAGGGGGCTTACGAGCAGTACTTC
CASSQMLQGAYEQYF
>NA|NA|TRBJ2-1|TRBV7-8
TGTGCCAGCAGCTTAAAACTAGGCTACAATGAGCAGTTCTTC
CASSLKLGYNEQFF
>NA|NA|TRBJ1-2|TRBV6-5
TGTGCCAGCAGTTTCGGGGCGGAGCTCTATGGCTACACCTTC
CASSFGAELYGYTF
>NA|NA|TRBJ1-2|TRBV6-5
TGTGCCAGCAGTCCGGGACACTCTCCTAACTATGGCTACACCTTC
CASSPGHSPNYGYTF
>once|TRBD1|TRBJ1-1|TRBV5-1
TGCGCCAGCAGCCTGACAGGGGGCACCGAAGCTTTCTTT
CASSLTGGTEAFF
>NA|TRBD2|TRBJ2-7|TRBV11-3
TGTGCCAGCAGCACCCGGACTAGCGGGAGGGCCCTGGGACACGAGCAGTACTTC
CASSTRTSGRALGHEQYF
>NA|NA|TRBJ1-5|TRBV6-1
TGTGCCAGCAGTGAAGCTGGGCAGCTGAATAGCAATCAGCCCCAGCATTTT
CASSEAGQLNSNQPQHF